In this sample, the clone carrying this TCR beta chain turned up once. The data were taken from a study of T cell changes during pregnancy in multiple sclerosis. Sequenced by immunoSEQ multiplex PCR; TCRdb stores in-frame clones only, minus some. Here the sample spans 40,000 to 55,000 clones, 90% being singletons. This CDR3 comprises 15 residues. Germline V CDR1 and CDR2: SEHNR, FQNEAQ (reference sequence). V was clipped by 1 base and J by 0 bases, with 7 bases between them. The sequence came from a female donor in good health, enrolled as a control in a pregnancy study. This chain connects TRBV7-9 to TRBJ1-3; D is unclear. The material sequenced was peripheral blood, taken in the second trimester of pregnancy. The CDR3 nucleotides are TGTGCCAGCAGCTTAGGGCCAGGCTCTGGAAACACCATATATTTT. It specifies CASSLGPGSGNTIYF. The complete variable domain, with remaining parts taken from reference TRBV7-9 and TRBJ1-3, reads DTGVSQNPRHKITKRGQNVTFRCDPISEHNRLYWYRQTLGQGPEFLTYFQNEAQLEKSRLLSDRFSAERPKGSFSTLEIQRTEQGDSAMYLCASSLGPGSGNTIYFGEGSWLTVV.